This T cell receptor (beta chain) is from a study of shared clonotypes between healthy human individuals. Terminally differentiated effector memory CD45RA+ cells were left out of the naive CD8 fraction, which was CD45RO-negative and positively selected for CCR7. All donors were Caucasian adults living in Nashville, Tennessee. Only in-frame clones appear in the TCRdb table, and some are missing; sequencing was by immunoSEQ multiplex PCR. The sample has about 700,000 clones, under 95% seen once. Germline CDR1 SEHNR, CDR2 FQNEAQ (reference sequence). V was trimmed by 1 base and J by 4 bases, leaving 15 bases between them. The CDR3 length is 16 residues.

The chain carries TRBV7-9 and TRBJ2-3; D is uncertain. The receptor was derived from a man aged 30-40 years in good health. Sequencing input: naive CD8+ T cells sorted from blood. The CDR3: CASSLEVGSRADTQYF. CDR3 sequence (DNA): TGTGCCAGCAGCTTAGAAGTAGGCTCTCGGGCAGATACGCAGTATTTT.